This T cell receptor (beta chain) was sequenced in a study of response to subunit inactivated influenza vaccine. Findings of the study overall: Each seasonal influenza vaccination recruits few new T cells, the authors suggested.

MiXCR, applied by TCRdb to the RT-PCR reads, yields one record per CDR3 protein. The table lists more than 400,000 distinct CDR3 sequences, 6% to 9% of them singletons. CDR3 length equals 14 residues. The germline CDR1 and CDR2 sequences are MNHEY and SVGEGT. The germline V and J ends were trimmed by 11 bases and 0 bases, with 16 bases remaining between them. This clonotype has a handful of counts. What it binds is not known. Sequenced here: PBMCs from blood, sampled roughly 24 months after vaccination. This chain joins TRBV6-2 or TRBV6-3 and TRBJ1-1, with D possibly being TRBD1 (6 bases). This sequence was found in a man aged 45 to 70 who received an inactivated influenza vaccine. CDR3 region: CAARDKSMNTEAFF. The CDR3, as DNA: TGTGCCGCAAGGGACAAGAGCATGAACACTGAAGCTTTCTTT.